What follows are 7 T cell receptor beta chains derived from one specimen sequenced in a study of shared clonotypes between healthy human individuals. Clones were sequenced by immunoSEQ multiplex PCR, and TCRdb holds only the in-frame ones, with some missing. The sample has about 1.1 million clones, 70% to 85% seen once. The sequencing sample was made of memory CD4+ T cells from PBMCs. The subset: CD45RA-negative fraction. These receptor sequences come from a man aged 18 to 35 in good health. Some clones in this sample may be carry-over from other donors' samples.

The table lists this clone with a few counts. The V gene is TRBV7-9, the J gene TRBJ2-1; the match to TRBD1 covers 8 bases. The CDR3 has 15 residues. J gave up 6 bases and V 2 bases, and 6 bases lay outside the gene matches. Germline CDR1 reads SEHNR; CDR2 reads FQNEAQ (reference sequence). The CDR3: CASSLPGQEGNEQFF. CDR3 DNA: TGTGCCAGCAGCTTACCGGGACAGGAGGGCAATGAGCAGTTCTTC.

This clone was counted a single time. The rearrangement uses TRBV25-1 and TRBJ1-1, with D possibly matching TRBD1 (6 bases). The CDR3 is 16 amino acids. The V end was cut by 2 bases, the J end by 7 bases, with 20 bases between. Germline CDR1 and CDR2: MGHDK and SYGVNS. CDR3 coding DNA: TGTGCCAGCAGTGAAATGGGAAGGGGGTTTAGCAATGAAGCTTTCTTT. Protein: CASSEMGRGFSNEAFF.

In the case of this clone: The same CDR3 can be traced to other DNA sequences in this sample. The chain recombines TRBV18 with TRBJ2-3; no clear D. This CDR3 contains 12 residues. Germline loops: CDR1 KGHSH, CDR2 LQKENI. Trimming took 3 bases from V and 2 from J, leaving 3 bases between them. This chain's CDR3 is CASSPATDTQYF. The DNA for the CDR3 is TGTGCCAGCTCACCGGCCACAGATACGCAGTATTTT.

This sequence joins TRBV5-1 and TRBJ2-3; TRBD1 matches 7 bases. Germline values: CDR1 SGHRS, CDR2 YFSETQ. J was trimmed by 0 bases and V by 0 bases; bases with no gene match: 13. The CDR3 has 19 residues. CDR3 bases: TGCGCCAGCAGCTTGGCCGGGGCAGGGGGACCTTCTAGCACAGATACGCAGTATTTT. It specifies CASSLAGAGGPSSTDTQYF.

The rearrangement links TRBV19 to TRBJ2-7, with D possibly TRBD1 on 6 matching bases. From germline, CDR1 is LNHDA and CDR2 SQIVND (reference sequence). V was cut by 5 bases and J by 4 bases, with 12 bases left in between. This CDR3 has 13 residues. The CDR3 is CASSSGTYYEQYF. In nucleotides, the CDR3 is TGTGCCAGTAGTTCCGGGACATATTACGAGCAGTACTTC.

Concerning this clone itself: An end of the junction differs from the germline gene, which may be a read error. This chain uses TRBV7-2 with TRBJ2-1, with D possibly being TRBD2 (6 bases). The CDR3 runs to 13 residues. Germline V gene lookup returns CDR1 SGHTA and CDR2 FQGNSA. Written as DNA, the CDR3 is TGTGCCAGCAGCTCCCCCCCCATGCGGGATCCCCTCTTC. Its translation: CASSSPPMRDPLF.

The V call is TRBV5-1, the J call TRBJ1-3, with a tentative D call TRBD1 (5 bases). V gave up 4 bases and J gave up 0 bases, with 14 bases separating them. Germline-derived CDR1 and CDR2 are SGHRS and YFSETQ. The CDR3 consists of 16 residues. CDR3 nucleotides: TGCGCCAGCAGCCCAATTGGGGGGAGCTCTGGAAACACCATATATTTT. It translates to CASSPIGGSSGNTIYF.